The T cell receptor (beta chain) under discussion was sequenced for a study of OX40 agonist ivuxolimab in advanced cancers. Produced via immunoSEQ multiplex PCR; TCRdb's table is partial and in-frame only. The data hold more than 70,000 clones, with roughly 88% observed a single time. For this clone: Its cognate antigen is unknown.

Study outcomes and limitations: Certain nonresponders likewise exhibited a low normalized T-cell clonal expansion.

The CDR3 is 13 residues long. V lost 0 bases and J 3 bases, leaving 5 bases between the germline ends. The germline gives CDR1 LGHNA, CDR2 YNFKEQ. The origin of this receptor is an adult with an advanced solid tumor such as melanoma, head and neck, liver or kidney cancer. Sequenced here: CD4+ or CD8+ T cells sorted from blood, sampled in a trial of the OX40 agonist ivuxolimab. V and J are TRBV4-2 and TRBJ2-5; D gene ambiguous. CDR3 in amino acids: CASSQEGKETQYF. The CDR3 DNA reads as TGTGCCAGCAGCCAAGAGGGGAAAGAGACCCAGTACTTC.